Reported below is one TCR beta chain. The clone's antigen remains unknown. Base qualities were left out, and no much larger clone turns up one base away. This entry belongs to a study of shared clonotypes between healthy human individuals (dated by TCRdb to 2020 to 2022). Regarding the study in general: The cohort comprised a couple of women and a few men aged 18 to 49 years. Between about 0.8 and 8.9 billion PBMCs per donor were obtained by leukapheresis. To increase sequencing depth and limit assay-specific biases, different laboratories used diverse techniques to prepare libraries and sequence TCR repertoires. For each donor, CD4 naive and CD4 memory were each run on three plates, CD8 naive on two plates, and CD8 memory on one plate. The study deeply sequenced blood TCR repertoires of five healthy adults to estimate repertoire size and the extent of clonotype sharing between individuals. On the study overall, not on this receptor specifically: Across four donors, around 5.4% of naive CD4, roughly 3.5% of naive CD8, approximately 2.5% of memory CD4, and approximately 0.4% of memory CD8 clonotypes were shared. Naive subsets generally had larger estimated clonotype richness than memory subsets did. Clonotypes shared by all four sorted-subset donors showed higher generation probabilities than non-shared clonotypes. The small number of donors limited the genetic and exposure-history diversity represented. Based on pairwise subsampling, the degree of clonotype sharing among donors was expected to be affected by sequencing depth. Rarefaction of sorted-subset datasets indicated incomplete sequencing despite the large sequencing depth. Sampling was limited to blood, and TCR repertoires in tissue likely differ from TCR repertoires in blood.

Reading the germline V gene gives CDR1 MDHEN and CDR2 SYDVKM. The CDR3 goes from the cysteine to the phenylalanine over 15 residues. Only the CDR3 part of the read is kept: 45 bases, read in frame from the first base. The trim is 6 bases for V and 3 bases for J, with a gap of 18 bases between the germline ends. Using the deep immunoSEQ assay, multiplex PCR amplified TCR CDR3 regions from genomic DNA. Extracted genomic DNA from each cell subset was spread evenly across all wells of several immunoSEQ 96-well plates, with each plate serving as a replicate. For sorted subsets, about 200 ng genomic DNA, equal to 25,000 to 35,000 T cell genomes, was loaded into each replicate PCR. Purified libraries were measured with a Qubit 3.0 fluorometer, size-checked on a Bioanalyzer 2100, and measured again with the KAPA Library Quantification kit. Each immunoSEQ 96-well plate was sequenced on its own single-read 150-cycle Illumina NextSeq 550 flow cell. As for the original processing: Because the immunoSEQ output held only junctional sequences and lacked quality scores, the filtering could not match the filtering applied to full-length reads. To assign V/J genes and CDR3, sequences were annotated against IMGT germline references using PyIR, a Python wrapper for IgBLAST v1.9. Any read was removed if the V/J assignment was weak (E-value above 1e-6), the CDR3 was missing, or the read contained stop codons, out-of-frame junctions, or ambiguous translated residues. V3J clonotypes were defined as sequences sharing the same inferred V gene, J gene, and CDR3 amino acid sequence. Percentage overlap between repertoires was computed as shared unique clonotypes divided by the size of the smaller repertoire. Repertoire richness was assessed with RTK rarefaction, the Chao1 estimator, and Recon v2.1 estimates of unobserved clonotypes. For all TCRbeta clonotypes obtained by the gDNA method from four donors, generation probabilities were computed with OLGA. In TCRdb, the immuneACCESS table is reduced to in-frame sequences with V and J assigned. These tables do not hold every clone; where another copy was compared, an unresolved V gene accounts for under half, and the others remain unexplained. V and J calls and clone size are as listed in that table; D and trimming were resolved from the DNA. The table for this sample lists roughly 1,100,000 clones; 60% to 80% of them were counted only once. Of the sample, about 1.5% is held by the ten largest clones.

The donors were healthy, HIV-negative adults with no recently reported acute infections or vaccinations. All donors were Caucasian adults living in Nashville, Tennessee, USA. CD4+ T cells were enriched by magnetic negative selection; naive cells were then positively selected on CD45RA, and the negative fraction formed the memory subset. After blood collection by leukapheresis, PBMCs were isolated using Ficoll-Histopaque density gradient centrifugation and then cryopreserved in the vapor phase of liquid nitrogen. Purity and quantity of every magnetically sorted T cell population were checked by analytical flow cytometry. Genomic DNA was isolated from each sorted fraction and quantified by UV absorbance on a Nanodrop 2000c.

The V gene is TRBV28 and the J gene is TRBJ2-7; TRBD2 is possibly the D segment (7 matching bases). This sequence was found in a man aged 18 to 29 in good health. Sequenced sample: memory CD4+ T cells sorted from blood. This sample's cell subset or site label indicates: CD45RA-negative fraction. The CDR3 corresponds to CASRPRTGGLYEQYF. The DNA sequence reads TGTGCCAGCAGACCTAGGACGGGGGGCCTCTACGAGCAGTACTTC. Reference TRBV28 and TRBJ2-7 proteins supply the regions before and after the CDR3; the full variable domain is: DVKVTQSSRYLVKRTGEKVFLECVQDMDHENMFWYRQDPGLGLRLIYFSYDVKMKEKGDIPEGYSVSREKKERFSLILESASTNQTSMYLCASRPRTGGLYEQYFGPGTRLTVT.